Presented here are 21 T cell receptor beta chains from one specimen sequenced in a study of T-cell memory formation after mild COVID-19. Using its own MiXCR run on the 5' RACE reads, TCRdb lists one record per CDR3 protein. The sample includes 580,000 or so distinct CDR3 sequences, around 16% seen only once; the top ten take 8.1%. Sequenced input: PBMCs or a T cell subset sorted from them (not recorded which). These receptors all come from an adult woman who had mild COVID-19 (a few samples of this study predate the infection). Cell type and time point are not known.

This clonotype appeared a few times. The V and J genes are TRBV30 and TRBJ2-5; possible D gene TRBD1, 5 bases. Trimming removed 1 base from V and 2 bases from J, with 11 bases in between. CDR1 and CDR2 from the germline V gene are GTSNPN and SVGIG (reference sequence). The CDR3 covers 14 residues. The CDR3 DNA is TGTGCCTGGAGTGGGGGCAGGGTTCAAGAGACCCAGTACTTC. Amino acids: CAWSGGRVQETQYF.

The J gene is TRBJ1-2, the V gene TRBV5-4, with a tentative D call TRBD1 (5 bases). This CDR3 spans 12 amino acids. The V and J ends lost 4 bases and 7 bases respectively, with 11 bases between them. CDR1 and CDR2 (germline): SGHNT, YYREEE (reference sequence). The chain's CDR3 is CASSQGLIGYTF. CDR3 DNA sequence: TGTGCCAGCAGCCAGGGACTGATTGGCTACACCTTC.

This sequence joins TRBV24-1 and TRBJ1-2; D is undetermined. The CDR3 has 15 residues. The germline V gene has CDR1 KGHDR and CDR2 SFDVKD. The V end lost 5 bases, the J end lost 8 bases, and 20 bases lay between the germline ends. The CDR3 sequence: CATSALGAGLEGYTF. CDR3 DNA sequence: TGTGCCACCAGTGCCTTGGGAGCAGGATTGGAAGGCTACACCTTC.

This rearrangement joins TRBV6-2 or TRBV6-3 to TRBJ1-2; D is perhaps TRBD1 (6 bases). This CDR3 contains 13 residues. Looked up from germline, CDR1 is MNHEY and CDR2 is SVGEGT. Trimming left V 7 bases short and J 4 bases short, with 13 bases between. The chain's CDR3 is CASKSRGSYGYTF. CDR3 nucleotide sequence: TGTGCCAGCAAAAGCAGGGGTTCCTATGGCTACACCTTC.

This clonotype has more than one count but fewer than ten. This chain uses TRBV7-3 with TRBJ2-1, with a tentative D call TRBD2 (5 bases). Germline values: CDR1 SGHTA, CDR2 FQGTGA. V was pared by 6 bases and J by 2 bases, with 14 bases between. The CDR3 length is 15 residues. The CDR3 DNA sequence: TGTGCCAGCAGTTCAGAGGGAGTTACCTACAATGAGCAGTTCTTC. Its protein product is CASSSEGVTYNEQFF. The whole variable domain, filled in from reference TRBV7-3 and TRBJ2-1, reads GAGVSQTPSNKVTEKGKYVELRCDPISGHTALYWYRQSLGQGPEFLIYFQGTGAADDSGLPNDRFFAVRPEGSVSTLKIQRTERGDSAVYLCASSSEGVTYNEQFFGPGTRLTVL.

This clonotype showed up just a few times. CDR3 region: CASSPLAGVPTDTQYF. DNA of the CDR3: TGTGCCAGCTCACCCCTAGCGGGAGTCCCGACAGATACGCAGTATTTT. The chain joins TRBV18 to TRBJ2-3; 10 bases are shared with TRBD2. CDR1 and CDR2 (germline): KGHSH, LQKENI. CDR3 size: 16 residues. V lost 3 bases to trimming and J lost 3 bases; unmatched junction nucleotides: 6.

The gene calls are TRBV7-9 and TRBJ2-5, with TRBD1 matching 7 bases. The V segment lost 6 bases and the J segment 7 bases; nucleotides outside the gene matches: 11. The length of the CDR3 is 14 residues. Germline CDR1 is SEHNR and CDR2 is FQNEAQ (reference sequence). CDR3 bases: TGTGCCAGCAGTTCCGGACAGGACCAATGGACCCAGTACTTC. Encoded protein: CASSSGQDQWTQYF.

This clonotype was counted between two and nine times. J is TRBJ2-5 and V is TRBV5-6; 7 bases match TRBD1. Per the germline V gene, CDR1 is SGHDT and CDR2 is YYEEEE. V shed 1 base and J 3 bases; nucleotides not matched to a gene: 6. There are 15 residues in the CDR3. The CDR3 DNA reads as TGTGCCAGCAGCTTGAACGGGCAGGGGGAAGAGACCCAGTACTTC. It is translated as CASSLNGQGEETQYF.

This clonotype was picked up many times. The rearrangement uses TRBV11-2 and TRBJ2-1; 15 positions agree with TRBD2. This CDR3 region has 19 residues. Germline trimming cut 3 bases from V and 5 bases from J; bases unmatched to any gene: 11. Germline CDR1 is SGHAT and CDR2 is FQNNGV. CDR3 sequence (DNA): TGTGCCAGCAGCTTTCAGATTGGTAGGACTAGCGGGAGGGACAATGAGCAGTTCTTC. Its translation: CASSFQIGRTSGRDNEQFF.

The chain couples TRBV12-3 or TRBV12-4 to TRBJ2-5; possibly TRBD1 for D (6 bases). Trimming pared 8 bases from V and 9 bases from J, leaving 22 bases between. The CDR3 has 14 residues. CDR3 sequence: CASGTEAGARAQYF. The CDR3 bases are TGTGCCAGCGGAACCGAGGCAGGGGCCCGGGCCCAGTACTTC.

This clonotype showed up many times. The chain employs TRBV7-6 and TRBJ2-2; the D gene is possibly TRBD1 (5 bases). Germline CDR1 and CDR2: SGHVS and FNYEAQ. V lost 1 base, J lost 5 bases, and 8 bases lay in between. The CDR3 covers 14 residues. Here the CDR3 DNA reads TGTGCCAGCAGCTTAGGAGCAGGGACCGGGGAGCTGTTTTTT. It is translated as CASSLGAGTGELFF.

The chain is built from TRBV6-5 and TRBJ2-3; 11 nucleotides line up with TRBD2. V shed 8 bases and J 5 bases; nucleotides not matched to a gene: 9. The CDR3 spans 15 residues. CDR1 and CDR2 (germline): MNHEY, SVGAGI. CDR3 amino acids: CASGLAGGPKDTQYF. DNA of the CDR3: TGTGCCAGCGGGTTAGCGGGGGGGCCGAAAGATACGCAGTATTTT.

This clonotype has just a few counts. The rearrangement uses TRBV3-1 and TRBJ2-3, with D perhaps matching TRBD1 (6 bases). The CDR3 is made up of 16 amino acids. The V and J ends lost 1 base and 4 bases respectively, with 15 bases between them. Per germline, CDR1 LGHDT and CDR2 YNNKEL (reference sequence). The CDR3 region is CASSQGGPIPPDTQYF. For the CDR3, the DNA is TGTGCCAGCAGCCAAGGGGGGCCCATCCCGCCAGATACGCAGTATTTT.

The chain carries TRBV7-8 and TRBJ2-7, with 10 nucleotides matching TRBD1. V shed 5 bases and J 3 bases; nucleotides not matched to a gene: 7. CDR3 length equals 15 residues. In germline, CDR1 is SGHVS, CDR2 FQNEAQ. The CDR3 DNA follows: TGTGCCAGCAGCAGCAGGACAGGGGGGTTCTACGAGCAGTACTTC. Protein: CASSSRTGGFYEQYF.

Worth noting for this clonotype: One end of the junction fails to match germline, which may point to a read error. The rearrangement joins TRBV16 to TRBJ2-1; weak D call: TRBD2 (6 bases). From germline, CDR1 is KGHSY and CDR2 FQNENV. CDR3 length equals 12 residues. The CDR3 sequence: CASSPTSGVGIF. CDR3 in DNA: TGTGCCAGCAGCCCAACATCGGGGGTGGGGATCTTC.

The V and J genes are TRBV2 and TRBJ2-2; D not certain. V was pared by 5 bases and J by 1 base, with 8 bases between. This CDR3 has 14 residues. Germline lookup yields CDR1 SNHLY and CDR2 FYNNEI. The CDR3 protein is CASSPQRNTGELFF. As DNA, the CDR3 is TGTGCCAGCAGTCCCCAGAGGAACACCGGGGAGCTGTTTTTT.

This chain joins TRBV11-2 and TRBJ2-2; a weak D match, TRBD2 (6 bases). The germline V gene encodes CDR1 SGHAT and CDR2 FQNNGV. The germline V and J ends were trimmed by 1 base and 6 bases, with 15 bases remaining between them. The CDR3 spans 16 residues. The DNA of the CDR3 is TGTGCCAGCAGCTTAGTGTTTGGAGGGGACCCCGGGGAGCTGTTTTTT. Protein product: CASSLVFGGDPGELFF.

This clonotype has more than one count but fewer than ten. The chain carries TRBV20-1 and TRBJ2-4, with D perhaps assigned TRBD1 or TRBD2 (5 bases each). The V end was cut by 2 bases, the J end by 1 base, with 12 bases between. Germline values: CDR1 DFQATT, CDR2 SNEGSKA (reference sequence). The CDR3 length is 15 residues. CDR3 residues: CSARRSGAAKNIQYF. For the CDR3, the DNA is TGCAGTGCTAGACGATCCGGGGCGGCCAAAAACATTCAGTACTTC.

The chain combines TRBV12-3 or TRBV12-4 with TRBJ2-7; D tentatively fits TRBD1 or TRBD2 (5 bases each). With 3 bases removed from V and 6 bases from J, the gap between germline ends came to 15 bases. This CDR3 has 14 residues. CDR3 region: CASSFGGRRSEQYF. The CDR3 nucleotides read TGTGCCAGCAGTTTTGGGGGAAGGAGGTCCGAGCAGTACTTC.

This clonotype was observed a handful of times. This chain uses TRBV3-1 with TRBJ1-6; TRBD1 matches 7 bases. This CDR3 is built from 15 residues. The germline V gene has CDR1 LGHDT and CDR2 YNNKEL (reference sequence). Germline trimming cut 4 bases from V and 7 bases from J; bases unmatched to any gene: 7. The chain's CDR3 is CASSLSRGRNSPLHF. CDR3 DNA sequence: TGTGCCAGCAGCCTGTCGAGGGGGCGAAATTCACCCCTCCACTTT.

There are a few counts of this clonotype. V is TRBV12-3 or TRBV12-4 and J is TRBJ2-7; D might be TRBD1 (6 bases). The CDR3 is 13 amino acids. V lost 6 bases and J lost 4, with 13 bases in between. CDR3 DNA sequence: TGTGCCAGCAGCCCCTCTACAGGGTACGAGCAGTACTTC. Translation gives CASSPSTGYEQYF.